The 26 T cell receptor beta chains presented below share a single source sample, sequenced in a study of blood T cell repertoires in COVID-19. The data were produced by immunoSEQ multiplex PCR, yet TCRdb's version contains in-frame clones alone and is incomplete. The sample shows about 160,000 clones, about 85% of them seen only once. Input material: peripheral blood. Source of these receptors: a human donor with acute or convalescent COVID-19. The donor label of this sample is uncertain.

This sequence joins TRBV25-1 and TRBJ1-4; 8 positions agree with TRBD1. The CDR3 contains 17 residues. V trimming: 6 bases; J trimming: 6 bases; junction bases outside the gene matches: 15. Germline values: CDR1 MGHDK, CDR2 SYGVNS. CDR3 sequence reads: CASRPLIQGARDEKLFF. Written as DNA, the CDR3 is TGTGCCAGCAGACCCCTGATCCAGGGGGCGCGAGATGAAAAACTGTTTTTT. Full variable domain (rest looked up from reference TRBV25-1 and TRBJ1-4): EADIYQTPRYLVIGTGKKITLECSQTMGHDKMYWYQQDPGMELHLIHYSYGVNSTEKGDLSSESTVSRIRTEHFPLTLESARPSHTSQYLCASRPLIQGARDEKLFFGSGTQLSVL.

The chain joins TRBV19 to TRBJ1-2; 10 nucleotides agree with TRBD1. V shed 7 bases and J 7 bases; nucleotides not matched to a gene: 9. The CDR3 runs 14 residues. The germline V gene has CDR1 LNHDA and CDR2 SQIVND (reference sequence). In DNA, the CDR3 is TGTGCCAGTACCCGTGGGACAGGGGATATTGGCTACACCTTC. Its translation: CASTRGTGDIGYTF.

The genes are TRBV19 and TRBJ1-1, with 10 bases aligning to TRBD1. Germline lookup yields CDR1 LNHDA and CDR2 SQIVND (reference sequence). J was trimmed by 2 bases and V by 6 bases; bases with no gene match: 9. The CDR3 spans 16 residues. The CDR3 loop is CASRQGQGLLNTEAFF. CDR3 nucleotides: TGTGCCAGTAGACAGGGACAGGGGCTGCTCAACACTGAAGCTTTCTTT.

The rearrangement joins TRBV12-3 or TRBV12-4 to TRBJ1-1, with D tentatively TRBD1 (5 bases). V gave up 4 bases and J gave up 6 bases, with 12 bases separating them. The CDR3 runs to 13 residues. The CDR3 here is CASSWLGTSEAFF. For the CDR3, the DNA is TGTGCCAGCAGTTGGCTCGGGACTTCTGAAGCTTTCTTT.

The chain is built from TRBV30 and TRBJ1-2; TRBD1 agrees at 9 bases. CDR1 and CDR2 (germline): GTSNPN, SVGIG (reference sequence). The trim removed 4 bases at V and 6 bases at J, leaving 9 bases unmatched. This CDR3 contains 14 residues. The CDR3 DNA sequence: TGTGCCTGGACGGAATCTGGGACAGGGCATGGCTACACCTTC. Protein: CAWTESGTGHGYTF.

V is TRBV10-2 and J is TRBJ2-5, with a possible D match to TRBD1 (5 bases). V was cut by 3 bases and J by 8 bases, with 10 bases left in between. The CDR3 has 12 residues. CDR1 and CDR2 (germline): WSHSY, SAAADI. The CDR3: CASSEGAVTQYF. The DNA for the CDR3 is TGCGCCAGCAGTGAAGGGGCCGTAACCCAGTACTTC.

This chain uses TRBV7-8 with TRBJ1-1; TRBD1 aligns across 8 bases. Trimming at V came to 5 bases and at J to 0 bases, leaving 17 bases not matched to a gene. Germline V lookup: CDR1 SGHVS, CDR2 FQNEAQ. The CDR3 extends over 19 amino acids. CDR3 protein: CASSLFPFGQGHLNTEAFF. The DNA for the CDR3 is TGTGCCAGCAGCCTATTTCCCTTTGGACAGGGCCATTTGAACACTGAAGCTTTCTTT.

The table lists this clone with a count of one. This sequence joins TRBV6-5 and TRBJ1-5; no clear D. CDR1 MNHEY and CDR2 SVGAGI come from the germline V gene. The CDR3 is 14 amino acids. V lost 8 bases and J 2 bases, leaving 13 bases between the germline ends. The CDR3 loop is CASPGPNGNQPQHF. The CDR3 coding sequence is TGTGCCAGCCCAGGCCCGAATGGCAATCAGCCCCAGCATTTT.

The genes are TRBV5-4 and TRBJ2-1; TRBD1 matches at 8 bases. The CDR3 has 17 amino acids. Germline CDR1 and CDR2: SGHNT and YYREEE (reference sequence). V lost 5 bases, J lost 1 base, and 11 bases stayed unmatched. CDR3 residues: CASRRTGNSQSYNEQFF. As DNA, the CDR3 is TGTGCCAGCAGACGGACAGGGAATTCCCAATCCTACAATGAGCAGTTCTTC. Full variable domain (outside the CDR3, taken from reference TRBV5-4 and TRBJ2-1): ETGVTQSPTHLIKTRGQQVTLRCSSQSGHNTVSWYQQALGQGPQFIFQYYREEENGRGNFPPRFSGLQFPNYSSELNVNALELDDSALYLCASRRTGNSQSYNEQFFGPGTRLTVL.

The chain has TRBV15 and TRBJ1-1; D unclear. V lost 0 bases to trimming and J lost 6 bases, with 11 bases between them. In germline, CDR1 is LNHNV, CDR2 YYDKDF (reference sequence). This CDR3 comprises 14 residues. The CDR3 is CATSRDRRGPEAFF. CDR3 nucleotide sequence: TGTGCCACCAGCAGAGATCGACGGGGTCCTGAAGCTTTCTTT.

The CDR3 DNA sequence: TGTGCCAGCAGCAAAGGGGGAAGGGAGGACACTGAAGCTTTCTTT. Its translation is CASSKGGREDTEAFF. This chain connects TRBV21-1 to TRBJ1-1. TRBV21-1 is reported as a pseudogene. The CDR3 runs 15 residues.

This sequence joins TRBV12-3 or TRBV12-4 and TRBJ2-7; D possibly corresponds to TRBD2 (5 bases). Trimming took 6 bases from V and 6 from J, leaving 15 bases between them. The length of the CDR3 is 13 residues. CDR3 in DNA: TGTGCCAGCAGCCCGGCCCCCCGGGGCGAGCAGTACTTC. It translates to CASSPAPRGEQYF.

The table lists this clone with a count of one. This sequence joins TRBV15 and TRBJ2-2; 8 nucleotides align to TRBD1. CDR1 is LNHNV, CDR2 YYDKDF, per germline (reference sequence). The CDR3 is made up of 16 amino acids. J lost 6 bases, V lost 3 bases, and 9 bases had no gene match. CDR3 sequence: CATSRRTGLSAGELFF. In nucleotides, the CDR3 is TGTGCCACCAGCAGGAGGACAGGGTTGTCCGCCGGGGAGCTGTTTTTT.

This chain uses TRBV30 with TRBJ1-3, with TRBD1 as a possible D gene (5 bases). This CDR3 is built from 13 residues. CDR1 GTSNPN and CDR2 SVGIG come from the germline V gene (reference sequence). V was trimmed by 3 bases and J by 3 bases, leaving 9 bases between them. This CDR3 reads CAWSPGGGNTIYF. The CDR3 DNA sequence: TGTGCCTGGAGCCCCGGGGGTGGAAACACCATATATTTT.

CDR3 protein: CAWSVSRFSRGGNTGELFF. The CDR3 DNA is TGTGCCTGGAGTGTAAGCAGATTCAGTAGGGGGGGCAACACCGGGGAGCTGTTTTTT. The rearrangement joins TRBV30 to TRBJ2-2; weak D call: TRBD2 (7 bases). The CDR3 covers 19 residues. The V end was cut by 0 bases, the J end by 2 bases, with 22 bases between. CDR1 is GTSNPN and CDR2 is SVGIG in the germline V gene (reference sequence).

A few counts support this clone. J is TRBJ2-5 and V is TRBV27, with 7 bases fitting TRBD1. Germline V gene sequence: CDR1 MNHEY, CDR2 SMNVEV (reference sequence). V shed 4 bases and J 6 bases; nucleotides not matched to a gene: 8. The CDR3 runs to 14 residues. CDR3 in amino acids: CASSSDRVRKTQYF. CDR3 nucleotides: TGTGCCAGCAGTTCCGACAGGGTTAGAAAGACCCAGTACTTC.

The count of this clone is one. The J gene is TRBJ2-1, the V gene TRBV7-9; D remains ambiguous. This CDR3 spans 14 amino acids. Germline-derived CDR1 and CDR2 are SEHNR and FQNEAQ (reference sequence). V dropped 5 bases and J dropped 2 bases, with 10 bases sitting between them. CDR3 coding DNA: TGTGCCAGCAGCCCTTCTCCCCCCTACAATGAGCAGTTCTTC. This codes for CASSPSPPYNEQFF.

The V gene is TRBV5-1, the J gene TRBJ1-4; a weak D match, TRBD1 (6 bases). Germline CDR1 reads SGHRS; CDR2 reads YFSETQ. V was trimmed by 0 bases and J by 3 bases, leaving 6 bases between them. This CDR3 has 14 amino acids. The CDR3 is CASSLGGPNEKLFF. The CDR3 DNA is TGCGCCAGCAGCTTGGGGGGGCCTAATGAAAAACTGTTTTTT.

CDR3 bases: TGCAGCGTTGTGGCAGGGATCACAGATACGCAGTATTTT. Translating gives CSVVAGITDTQYF. V gene TRBV29-1 combines with J gene TRBJ2-3; perhaps TRBD1 as D (5 bases). The CDR3 is made up of 13 amino acids. V was clipped by 4 bases and J by 2 bases, with 10 bases between them. Germline CDR1 is SQVTM and CDR2 is ANQGSEA.

Here the CDR3 DNA reads TGTGCCAGCAGCTTCCGGGACAGGGGTGAAAACATTCAGTACTTC. This encodes CASSFRDRGENIQYF. The chain has TRBV7-9 and TRBJ2-4; 10 nucleotides match TRBD1. Germline-derived CDR1 and CDR2 are SEHNR and FQNEAQ (reference sequence). The CDR3 runs 15 residues. V trimming: 3 bases; J trimming: 5 bases; junction bases outside the gene matches: 4.

The rearrangement uses TRBV7-8 and TRBJ1-2, with D possibly TRBD1 on 5 matching bases. The V end lost 5 bases, the J end lost 4 bases, and 14 bases lay between the germline ends. The CDR3 contains 14 residues. Germline V lookup: CDR1 SGHVS, CDR2 FQNEAQ. CDR3 sequence (DNA): TGTGCCAGCAGCATGCCGGGACTGCTCTATGGCTACACCTTC. As protein: CASSMPGLLYGYTF.

The chain links TRBV7-2 to TRBJ2-7; TRBD2 agrees at 8 bases. There are 13 residues in the CDR3. The V gene end was trimmed by 2 bases and the J gene end by 5 bases; junction bases not matched to a gene: 2. Germline V lookup: CDR1 SGHTA, CDR2 FQGNSA. CDR3 sequence reads: CASSLSGGDEQYF. In nucleotides, the CDR3 is TGTGCCAGCAGCTTATCCGGGGGGGACGAGCAGTACTTC.

CDR3 in DNA: TGTGCCAGCAGCTCCCCCAGCGGGGGTATCGTGGCCGGGGAGCTGTTTTTT. Translating it yields CASSSPSGGIVAGELFF. This sequence joins TRBV9 and TRBJ2-2, with 8 bases identical to TRBD2. Looked up from germline, CDR1 is SGDLS and CDR2 is YYNGEE. Trimming cost V 4 bases and J 6 bases; bases outside gene matches: 14. There are 17 residues in the CDR3.

This clone was found once. The CDR3 spells CASSELGPTEAFF. The CDR3 nucleotides are TGTGCCAGCAGTGAATTGGGCCCCACTGAAGCTTTCTTT. The chain carries TRBV6-1 and TRBJ1-1; no reliable D call. In germline, CDR1 is MNHNS, CDR2 SASEGT. The CDR3 covers 13 residues. Trimming took off 2 bases at V and 4 bases at J, with 8 bases between the two ends.

The chain combines TRBV28 with TRBJ1-5; a possible D gene is TRBD1 (5 bases). CDR1 MDHEN and CDR2 SYDVKM come from the germline V gene. The CDR3 runs to 15 residues. V was pared by 6 bases and J by 1 base, with 13 bases between. CDR3 region: CASSTSGKSNQPQHF. The CDR3 DNA reads as TGTGCCAGCAGCACCTCAGGGAAGAGCAATCAGCCCCAGCATTTT.

The CDR3 here is CATKGQMNTEAFF. The CDR3 region has the DNA TGTGCCACCAAGGGACAGATGAACACTGAAGCTTTCTTT. The V gene is TRBV19, the J gene TRBJ1-1; TRBD1 agrees at 7 bases. The CDR3 runs to 13 residues. V was clipped by 10 bases and J by 0 bases; unmatched bases: 5. CDR1 and CDR2 from the germline V gene are LNHDA and SQIVND (reference sequence).